The clone carrying this T cell receptor (beta chain) has ten or more counts. Germline V gene sequence: CDR1 SGHAT, CDR2 FQNNGV. This CDR3 comprises 16 residues. With 3 bases clipped from V and 5 bases from J, the junction kept 7 bases outside the gene matches. This specimen comes from a study of T cells in Graves' hyperthyroidism and ophthalmopathy. The study enrolled patients aged 18 to 65 with newly diagnosed hyperthyroidism of under 2 months' duration. Amplified regions were TCR beta CDR3 sequences from RNA transcripts. Primed by the HTBI set, a first-round RT-PCR was run on the TCR CDR3. MiXCR, run by TCRdb on the multiplex PCR reads, gives a single entry per CDR3 protein. The table has a few hundred thousand distinct CDR3 sequences, 15% to 18% seen once; the top ten hold around 6.6%.

V gene TRBV11-2 combines with J gene TRBJ2-1, with TRBD2 matching 10 bases. Source material: blood. The sequence came from a woman aged 30 to 39 with Graves' hyperthyroidism. The DNA of the CDR3 is TGTGCCAGCAGCTTGATTGGGACTAGCGACCACAATGAGCAGTTCTTC. Protein: CASSLIGTSDHNEQFF.